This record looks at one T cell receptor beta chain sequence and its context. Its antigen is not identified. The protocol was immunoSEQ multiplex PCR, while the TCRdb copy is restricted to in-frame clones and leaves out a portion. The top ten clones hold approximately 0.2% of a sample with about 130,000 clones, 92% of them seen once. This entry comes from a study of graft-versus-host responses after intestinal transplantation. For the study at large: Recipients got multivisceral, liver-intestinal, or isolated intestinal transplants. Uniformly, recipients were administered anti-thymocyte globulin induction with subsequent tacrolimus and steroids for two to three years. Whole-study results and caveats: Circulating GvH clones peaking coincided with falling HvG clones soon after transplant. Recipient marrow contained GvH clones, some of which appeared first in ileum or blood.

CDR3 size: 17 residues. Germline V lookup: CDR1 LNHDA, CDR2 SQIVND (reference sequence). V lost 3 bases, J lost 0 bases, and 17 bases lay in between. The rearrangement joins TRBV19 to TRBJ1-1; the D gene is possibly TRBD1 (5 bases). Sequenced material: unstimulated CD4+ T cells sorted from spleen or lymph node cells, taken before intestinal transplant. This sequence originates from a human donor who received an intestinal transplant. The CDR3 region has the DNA TGTGCCAGTAGTATTTGGGCAGGGCTAGAAATGAACACTGAAGCTTTCTTT. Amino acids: CASSIWAGLEMNTEAFF.